The T cell receptor (beta chain) under discussion was sequenced for a study of CD8 T cells in ankylosing spondylitis. General study results and limits: Seemingly distinctive of ankylosing spondylitis blood was a TCR beta motif formed by eight highly homologous variants. Researchers reportedly found disease-linked clones significantly enriched in matched ankylosing spondylitis synovial fluid.

Germline values: CDR1 LGHNA, CDR2 YSLEER. CDR3 size: 14 residues. Trimming removed 0 bases at V and 0 bases at J, with 4 bases between. In TCRdb, the 5' RACE reads were re-called with MiXCR into one record per CDR3 protein. The sample records about 480,000 distinct CDR3 sequences, 15% to 20% being singletons. This clonotype was counted ten times or more. The antigen is undetermined. The sample consisted of blood, either unsorted or a sorted T cell fraction (not recorded which). The chain is built from TRBV4-3 and TRBJ2-3; D is undetermined. This receptor was taken from a male donor with ankylosing spondylitis. The CDR3, as DNA: TGCGCCAGCAGCCAAGATGTCAGCACAGATACGCAGTATTTT. Residues: CASSQDVSTDTQYF.